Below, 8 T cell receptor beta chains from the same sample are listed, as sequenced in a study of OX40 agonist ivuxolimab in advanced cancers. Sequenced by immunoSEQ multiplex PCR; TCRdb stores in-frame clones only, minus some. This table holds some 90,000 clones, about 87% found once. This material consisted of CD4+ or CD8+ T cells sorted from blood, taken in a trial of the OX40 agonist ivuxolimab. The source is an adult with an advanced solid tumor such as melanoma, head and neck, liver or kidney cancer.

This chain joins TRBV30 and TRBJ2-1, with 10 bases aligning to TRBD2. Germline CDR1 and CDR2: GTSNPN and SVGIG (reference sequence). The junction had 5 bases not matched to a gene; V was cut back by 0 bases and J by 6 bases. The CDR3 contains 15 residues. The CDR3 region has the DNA TGTGCCTGGAGTGTGAGAGCGGGAGGGGTCAATGAGCAGTTCTTC. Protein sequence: CAWSVRAGGVNEQFF.

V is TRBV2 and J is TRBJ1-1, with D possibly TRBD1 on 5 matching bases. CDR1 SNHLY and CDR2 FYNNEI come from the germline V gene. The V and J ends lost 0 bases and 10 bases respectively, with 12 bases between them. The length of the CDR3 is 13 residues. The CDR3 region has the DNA TGTGCCAGCAGTGAAGCGCTTCCGGGGCGAGCTTTCTTT. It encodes CASSEALPGRAFF.

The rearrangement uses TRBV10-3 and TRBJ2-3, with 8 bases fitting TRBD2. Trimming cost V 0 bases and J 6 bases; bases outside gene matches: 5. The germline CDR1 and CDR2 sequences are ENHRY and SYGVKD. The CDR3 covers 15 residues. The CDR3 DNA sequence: TGTGCCATCAGTGAGTCCGGCGGGGGGCACGATACGCAGTATTTT. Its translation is CAISESGGGHDTQYF.

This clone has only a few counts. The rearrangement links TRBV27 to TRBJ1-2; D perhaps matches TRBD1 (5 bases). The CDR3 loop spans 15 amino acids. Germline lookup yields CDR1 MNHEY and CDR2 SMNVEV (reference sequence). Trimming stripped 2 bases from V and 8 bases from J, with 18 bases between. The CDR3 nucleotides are TGTGCCAGCAGTTTACGAGGACGGAGGGGCTCCGGCTACACCTTC. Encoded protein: CASSLRGRRGSGYTF.

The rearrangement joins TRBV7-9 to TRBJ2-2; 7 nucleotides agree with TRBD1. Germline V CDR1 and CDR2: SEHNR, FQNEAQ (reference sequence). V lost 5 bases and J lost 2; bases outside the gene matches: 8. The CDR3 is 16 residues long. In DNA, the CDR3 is TGTGCCAGCAGCCCCCCCGGGACAGATAACACCGGGGAGCTGTTTTTT. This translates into CASSPPGTDNTGELFF.

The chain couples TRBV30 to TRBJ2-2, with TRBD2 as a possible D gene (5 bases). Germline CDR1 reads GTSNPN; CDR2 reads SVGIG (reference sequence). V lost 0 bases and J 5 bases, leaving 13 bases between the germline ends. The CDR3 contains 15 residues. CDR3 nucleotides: TGTGCCTGGAGTGTAAGTGGGAGTGGAACCGGGGAGCTGTTTTTT. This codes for CAWSVSGSGTGELFF. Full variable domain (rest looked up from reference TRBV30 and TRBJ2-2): SQTIHQWPATLVQPVGSPLSLECTVEGTSNPNLYWYRQAAGRGLQLLFYSVGIGQISSEVPQNLSASRPQDRQFILSSKKLLLSDSGFYLCAWSVSGSGTGELFFGEGSRLTVL.

The CDR3 DNA is TGTGCCAGCAGCTTAGGGCAGGGCCCCTACAATGAGCAGTTCTTC. It specifies CASSLGQGPYNEQFF. The chain couples TRBV13 to TRBJ2-1; tentatively, D is TRBD1 (5 bases). V lost 0 bases, J lost 2 bases, and 8 bases lay in between. CDR3 length: 15 amino acids. The germline CDR1 and CDR2 sequences are PRHDT and FYEKMQ (reference sequence).

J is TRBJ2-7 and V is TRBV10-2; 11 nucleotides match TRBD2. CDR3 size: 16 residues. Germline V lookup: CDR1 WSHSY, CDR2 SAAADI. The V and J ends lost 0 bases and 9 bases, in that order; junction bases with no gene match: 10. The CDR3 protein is CASSESGGLAVRGQYV. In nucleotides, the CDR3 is TGCGCCAGCAGTGAGTCAGGGGGACTAGCGGTTCGAGGGCAGTACGTC.